The rows below give T cell receptor beta chains drawn from one sample of a study of early T cells in non-severe SARS-CoV-2 infection. From the 5' RACE reads, TCRdb called clonotypes with MiXCR, one entry per CDR3 protein. This sample has around 80,000 distinct CDR3 sequences, with approximately 13% found just once. The sequencing input was whole blood. The receptor set was obtained from an adult who was a healthcare worker with PCR-confirmed SARS-CoV-2 infection or an uninfected control (not recorded which). The CDR3 runs from the conserved cysteine through the conserved F or W. D genes are given only for firm matches. Expanded clones get a size class; other rows say once, few or many, or leave the size out.

size	V	D	J	DNA	CDR3
-	TRBV6-6	-	TRBJ2-2	TGTGCCAGCACCGGGGGGCTAGCTGTATCCGGGGAGCTGTTTTTT	CASTGGLAVSGELFF
-	TRBV7-9	-	TRBJ2-5	TGTGCCAGCAGCCTCGAGAAGGGGGGGTACCAAGAGACCCAGTACTTC	CASSLEKGGYQETQYF
few	TRBV4-2	-	TRBJ2-7	TGTGCCAGCAGCCAAGATCCAGGGGGGGACGAGCAGTACTTC	CASSQDPGGDEQYF
-	TRBV11-2	TRBD1	TRBJ1-2	TGTGCCAGCAGCTTAGATCCGGGACAGCCTGCCAACTATGGCTACACCTTC	CASSLDPGQPANYGYTF
many	TRBV7-6	-	TRBJ1-4	TGTGCCAGCAGCCTAGGCAGTCGTAATGAAAAACTGTTTTTT	CASSLGSRNEKLFF
many	TRBV27	TRBD1	TRBJ2-5	TGTGCCAGCAGTTTATCCCACTCAGGGGGATACCAAGAGACCCAGTACTTC	CASSLSHSGGYQETQYF
many	TRBV19	-	TRBJ2-4	TGTGCCAGTAGTGCTCGGGGACTAAACATTCAGTACTTC	CASSARGLNIQYF
-	TRBV6-4	TRBD2	TRBJ2-1	TGTGCCAGCAGTGCTCGGGGTAGCGGGGGTTATGAGCAGTTCTTC	CASSARGSGGYEQFF
many	TRBV11-2	TRBD1	TRBJ2-2	TGTGCCAGCAAATTACCTACGGGACAGGGGATCAACACCGGGGAGCTGTTTTTT	CASKLPTGQGINTGELFF
few	TRBV20-1	-	TRBJ1-1	TGCAGTGCCATGGGGACGGTTAACACTGAAGCTTTCTTT	CSAMGTVNTEAFF
-	TRBV20-1	-	TRBJ1-2	TGCAGTGCTGGGGACAACTATGGCTACACCTTC	CSAGDNYGYTF
many	TRBV29-1	TRBD1	TRBJ2-7	TGCAGCGTTGACGAGACAGGGTTCAACGAGCAGTACTTC	CSVDETGFNEQYF
few	TRBV5-1	-	TRBJ2-1	TGCGCCAGCAGCTTGTTTGCAGGCTCCTACAATGAGCAGTTCTTC	CASSLFAGSYNEQFF
many	TRBV3-1	TRBD2	TRBJ2-7	TGTGCCAGCAGCCCTAGCGGGGGGGCCTACGAGCAGTACTTC	CASSPSGGAYEQYF
many	TRBV20-1	-	TRBJ1-1	TGCAGTGCTAGGGCCGGGACACCCCTGAACACTGAAGCTTTCTTT	CSARAGTPLNTEAFF
many	TRBV29-1	-	TRBJ1-2	TGCAGCGTTGGGAGCGGGGCAGGGAGGAACTATGGCTACACCTTC	CSVGSGAGRNYGYTF
-	TRBV28	-	TRBJ2-2	TGTGCCAGCAAGCCCCCGCCCGGGGGAAGCGCGAACACCGGGGAGCTGTTTTTT	CASKPPPGGSANTGELFF
few	TRBV6-2/TRBV6-3	-	TRBJ2-3	TGTGCCAGCAGTCTGGGACGGACTCTTTCTGATACGCAGTATTTT	CASSLGRTLSDTQYF
few	TRBV7-2	-	TRBJ2-7	TGTGCCAGCAGCTTAGAGGGGGTTAACCTTTACGAGCAGTACTTC	CASSLEGVNLYEQYF